This TCR beta chain is from a study of T cells in Graves' hyperthyroidism and ophthalmopathy. Between the trimmed V and J ends, which lost 1 base and 0 bases, there was a span of 6 bases. From germline, CDR1 is LGHNA and CDR2 YSLEER. CDR3 length equals 15 residues. Amplified TCR beta CDR3 regions derived from RNA transcripts. The HTBI primer set was used in a first-round RT-PCR of the TCR CDR3. TCRdb itself ran the multiplex PCR reads through MiXCR, one entry per CDR3 protein. The table has approximately 700,000 distinct CDR3 sequences, 16% seen once. The clonotype was recovered from a man aged 18 to 29 with Graves' hyperthyroidism. Material for sequencing was blood. The chain combines TRBV4-3 with TRBJ1-4; D gene ambiguous. The CDR3, as DNA: TGCGCCAGCAGCCAAGGACCAGCAACTAATGAAAAACTGTTTTTT. This sequence encodes CASSQGPATNEKLFF.